This TCR beta chain derives from a study of T cells after somatic rescue of genetic block. Germline V CDR1 and CDR2: SGHNT, YYREEE (reference sequence). The CDR3 loop spans 15 amino acids. Trimming took 3 bases from V and 0 from J; bases not matched to a gene: 6. The repertoire was sequenced with immunoSEQ multiplex PCR; TCRdb's copy has only in-frame clones and lacks some. This sample has about 88,000 clones, with 70% to 90% found just once. The V and J genes are TRBV5-4 and TRBJ2-7; 7 bases align to TRBD2. Sequencing was done on a sample of peripheral blood mononuclear cells (PBMCs). The TCR sequence derives from a woman aged 18 to 35. For the CDR3, the DNA is TGTGCCAGCAGCTCTGCCGGGACTACCTCCTACGAGCAGTACTTC. Residues: CASSSAGTTSYEQYF.